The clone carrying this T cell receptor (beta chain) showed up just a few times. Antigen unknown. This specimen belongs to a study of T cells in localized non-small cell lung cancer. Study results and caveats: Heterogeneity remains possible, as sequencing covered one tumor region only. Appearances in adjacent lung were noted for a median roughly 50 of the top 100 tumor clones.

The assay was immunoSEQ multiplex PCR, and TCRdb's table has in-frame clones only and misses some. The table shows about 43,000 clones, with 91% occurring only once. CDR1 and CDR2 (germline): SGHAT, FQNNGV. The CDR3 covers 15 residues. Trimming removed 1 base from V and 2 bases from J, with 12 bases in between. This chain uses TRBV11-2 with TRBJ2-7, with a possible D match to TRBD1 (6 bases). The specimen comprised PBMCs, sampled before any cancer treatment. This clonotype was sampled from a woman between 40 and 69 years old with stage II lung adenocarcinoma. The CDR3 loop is CASSLADRPTYEQYF. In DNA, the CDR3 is TGTGCCAGCAGCTTAGCTGACAGGCCGACCTACGAGCAGTACTTC.